This TCR beta chain derives from a study of blood T cell repertoires in COVID-19. About the research overall: Acute and convalescent COVID-19 samples came from the United States, Italy and Spain.

The trim removed 1 base at V and 5 bases at J, leaving 4 bases unmatched. CDR1 is GTSNPN, CDR2 SVGIG, per germline (reference sequence). The CDR3 consists of 13 residues. Sequenced by immunoSEQ multiplex PCR; TCRdb stores in-frame clones only, minus some. The profile shows 200,000 to 250,000 clones, around 83% of them singletons. The chain couples TRBV30 to TRBJ1-2, with TRBD1 matching over 7 bases. This clonotype was obtained from a middle-aged woman who had recovered from COVID-19. Sequenced: peripheral blood. For the CDR3, the DNA is TGTGCCTGGAGTGGTACAGGGGCGTATGGCTACACCTTC. Its protein product is CAWSGTGAYGYTF.